This T cell receptor beta chain was retrieved from a study of cytomegalovirus exposure and HLA in healthy donors. Findings and limits, study-wide: Altogether, 160 or so TCR beta chains were recorded as cytomegalovirus-associated. A subsequent analysis found that TCR clusters from the first cohort also tended to co-occur in the roughly 120 validation repertoires, with under 95% of cluster scores above 0.

With regard to this clone: Its antigen is not known.

The CDR3 runs 15 residues. Between the trimmed V and J ends, which lost 4 bases and 0 bases, there was a span of 13 bases. Germline CDR1 SGDLS, CDR2 YYNGEE. The method was immunoSEQ multiplex PCR; TCRdb's version includes in-frame clones alone and lacks a portion of them. The profile shows hundreds of thousands of clones, approximately 84% of them singletons. The source is a man aged 18 to 29 in good health and CMV-seropositive. This sequence joins TRBV9 and TRBJ1-2; the D gene is possibly TRBD1 (6 bases). Material for sequencing was PBMCs. The CDR3 is CASSPGTTSNYGYTF. In DNA form, the CDR3 reads TGTGCCAGCAGCCCCGGGACAACTTCTAACTATGGCTACACCTTC.